These 29 T cell receptor beta chains were sequenced from one sample in a study of CD8 T cells in Susac syndrome. The authors reverse transcribed roughly 0.5 to 1 ug RNA with random hexamers. TCRdb redid the calling of the immunoSEQ multiplex PCR reads with MiXCR, one entry per CDR3 protein. The sample contains approximately 260,000 distinct CDR3 sequences, less than 96% of which appear only once. Sequencing used CD4+ T cells from PBMCs. The receptors shown here come from a human donor with Susac syndrome.

The rearrangement uses TRBV2 and TRBJ2-5; 11 nucleotides match TRBD2. Trimming took 7 bases from V and 4 from J; bases not matched to a gene: 5. Germline V gives CDR1 SNHLY, CDR2 FYNNEI. The CDR3 is 14 residues long. The CDR3: CASNKLAGVETQYF. CDR3 sequence (DNA): TGTGCCAGCAACAAACTAGCGGGGGTAGAGACCCAGTACTTC.

V is TRBV25-1 and J is TRBJ1-1; D uncertain. In germline, CDR1 is MGHDK, CDR2 SYGVNS. Trimming took off 4 bases at V and 1 base at J, with 13 bases between the two ends. The CDR3 runs to 15 residues. CDR3 nucleotides: TGTGCCAGCAGTGGGTTGGGTGACTCGAACACTGAAGCTTTCTTT. This gives the protein CASSGLGDSNTEAFF.

This chain uses TRBV29-1 with TRBJ2-3; 15 bases line up with TRBD2. The CDR3 spans 19 residues. Germline CDR1 SQVTM, CDR2 ANQGSEA. Trimming at V came to 7 bases and at J to 1 base, leaving 15 bases not matched to a gene. CDR3 residues: CSAEPVSGLAGGGTDTQYF. In DNA form, the CDR3 reads TGCAGCGCCGAACCGGTTTCGGGACTAGCGGGAGGAGGCACAGATACGCAGTATTTT.

This clonotype was detected only once. The chain links TRBV3-1 to TRBJ2-7; a possible D gene is TRBD1 (6 bases). The germline CDR1 and CDR2 sequences are LGHDT and YNNKEL (reference sequence). V was trimmed by 5 bases and J by 0 bases, leaving 20 bases between them. This CDR3 comprises 17 residues. The CDR3 DNA sequence: TGTGCCAGCAGCACCGTCTTGGGGGCGTTGTCCTCCTACGAGCAGTACTTC. This encodes CASSTVLGALSSYEQYF.

The chain joins TRBV29-1 to TRBJ2-3; D not certain. The CDR3 runs 15 residues. Germline-derived CDR1 and CDR2 are SQVTM and ANQGSEA. The V end lost 7 bases, the J end lost 2 bases, and 19 bases lay between the germline ends. CDR3 in DNA: TGCAGCGCCCCAGAGCCTCGTTCTATCACAGATACGCAGTATTTT. Translated: CSAPEPRSITDTQYF.

V and J are TRBV20-1 and TRBJ2-1; 9 nucleotides match TRBD1. The germline gives CDR1 DFQATT, CDR2 SNEGSKA (reference sequence). This CDR3 has 15 residues. Germline trimming cut 3 bases from V and 7 bases from J; bases unmatched to any gene: 10. The CDR3 DNA reads as TGCAGTGCTAGGGCCGGGACAGGGAAGGGAAATGAGCAGTTCTTC. The encoded protein is CSARAGTGKGNEQFF.

The chain recombines TRBV14 with TRBJ2-7; D is unresolved. The V gene's germline CDR1 is SGHDN and CDR2 FVKESK. The CDR3 spans 11 residues. Trimming took off 1 base at V and 6 bases at J, with 4 bases between the two ends. Written as DNA, the CDR3 is TGTGCCAGCAGCCAAGGGTTCGAGCAGTACTTC. The encoded protein is CASSQGFEQYF.

The chain links TRBV29-1 to TRBJ1-2; no reliable D call. Germline V CDR1 and CDR2: SQVTM, ANQGSEA. Between the trimmed V and J ends, which lost 4 bases and 3 bases, there was a span of 15 bases. CDR3 length: 14 residues. CDR3 DNA sequence: TGCAGCGTTGCAAATCGTTACACGGACTATGGCTACACCTTC. Translation gives CSVANRYTDYGYTF.

This rearrangement joins TRBV14 to TRBJ2-5, with D unresolved. The CDR3 has 12 amino acids. Trimming cost V 1 base and J 9 bases, with 9 bases left between them. Germline lookup yields CDR1 SGHDN and CDR2 FVKESK. CDR3 DNA sequence: TGTGCCAGCAGCCAAGTACCTCGGTCCCAGTACTTC. Protein sequence: CASSQVPRSQYF.

The V gene is TRBV7-9, the J gene TRBJ2-5, with D tentatively TRBD2 (6 bases). The ends were cut back, 1 base at V and 5 bases at J, with 11 bases in the middle. From germline, CDR1 is SEHNR and CDR2 FQNEAQ (reference sequence). This CDR3 comprises 14 residues. The CDR3 sequence: CASSLGGDEETQYF. For the CDR3, the DNA is TGTGCCAGCAGCTTAGGCGGGGACGAGGAGACCCAGTACTTC. The variable domain in full, with the rest retrieved from reference TRBV7-9 and TRBJ2-5, is DTGVSQNPRHKITKRGQNVTFRCDPISEHNRLYWYRQTLGQGPEFLTYFQNEAQLEKSRLLSDRFSAERPKGSFSTLEIQRTEQGDSAMYLCASSLGGDEETQYFGPGTRLLVL.

The chain combines TRBV28 with TRBJ2-3; a possible D gene is TRBD1 (7 bases). The germline V gene encodes CDR1 MDHEN and CDR2 SYDVKM. Trimming stripped 6 bases from V and 3 bases from J, with 13 bases between. The CDR3 loop spans 14 amino acids. The CDR3 protein is CASRETGRTDTQYF. The DNA for the CDR3 is TGTGCCAGCAGGGAGACAGGGAGGACAGATACGCAGTATTTT.

As regards this clonotype: Its ends do not fully match the called genes, so a read error is possible. This rearrangement joins TRBV30 to TRBJ2-1; D is possibly TRBD2 (5 bases). This CDR3 has 14 residues. Germline CDR1 reads GTSNPN; CDR2 reads SVGIG (reference sequence). CDR3 residues: CAWSVGSGYSEQFF. CDR3 DNA sequence: TGTGCCTGGAGTGTAGGGAGCGGATACAGTGAGCAGTTCTTC.

The chain recombines TRBV20-1 with TRBJ2-3; 7 positions match TRBD2. CDR1 and CDR2 from the germline V gene are DFQATT and SNEGSKA (reference sequence). After removal of 2 bases from V and 3 bases from J, the junction contained 8 bases not matched to a gene. This CDR3 is built from 15 residues. The CDR3 protein is CSARSTSVATDTQYF. DNA of the CDR3: TGCAGTGCTAGATCAACTAGCGTCGCTACAGATACGCAGTATTTT.

A remark on this clonotype: The junction differs from germline at one of its ends, possibly a read error. V is TRBV27 and J is TRBJ1-1; D uncertain. Germline loops: CDR1 MNHEY, CDR2 SMNVEV (reference sequence). This CDR3 has 13 amino acids. CDR3 sequence: CASSLRRYTEAFF. Written as DNA, the CDR3 is TGTGCCAGCAGTTTACGACGGTACACCGAAGCTTTCTTT.

The chain links TRBV29-1 to TRBJ2-7; TRBD2 agrees at 7 bases. J gave up 6 bases and V 4 bases, and 9 bases lay outside the gene matches. This CDR3 is 13 amino acids long. CDR1 and CDR2 from the germline V gene are SQVTM and ANQGSEA. CDR3 protein: CSVGTSRSVEQYF. The CDR3 bases are TGCAGCGTTGGGACTAGTAGGTCGGTCGAGCAGTACTTC.

This clonotype showed up just once. The chain uses TRBV7-3 and TRBJ1-1; D perhaps matches TRBD1 (5 bases). Germline CDR1 SGHTA, CDR2 FQGTGA. Deletions cut 0 bases from V and 6 bases from J, with 11 bases between. The CDR3 is made up of 14 amino acids. The CDR3, as DNA: TGTGCCAGCAGCTTAACGGGCTGGGACGCTGAAGCTTTCTTT. Translation: CASSLTGWDAEAFF. Full variable domain (missing parts from reference TRBV7-3 and TRBJ1-1): GAGVSQTPSNKVTEKGKYVELRCDPISGHTALYWYRQSLGQGPEFLIYFQGTGAADDSGLPNDRFFAVRPEGSVSTLKIQRTERGDSAVYLCASSLTGWDAEAFFGQGTRLTVV.

This sequence joins TRBV20-1 and TRBJ1-5; TRBD1 matches 7 bases. The CDR3 totals 14 residues. Germline loops: CDR1 DFQATT, CDR2 SNEGSKA (reference sequence). V was clipped by 1 base and J by 6 bases; unmatched bases: 6. The CDR3 protein is CSARAGTATQPQHF. The CDR3 DNA is TGCAGTGCTAGAGCGGGGACAGCGACTCAGCCCCAGCATTTT.

This clonotype appeared once. In this CDR3 the conserved last residue, phenylalanine or tryptophan, is missing, so a read error is likely. V usage is TRBV29-1 and J usage is TRBJ2-5; TRBD1 matches at 8 bases. Germline V CDR1 and CDR2: SQVTM, ANQGSEA. The V segment lost 6 bases and the J segment 2 bases; nucleotides outside the gene matches: 11. This CDR3 is 15 amino acids long. Written as DNA, the CDR3 is TGCAGCGTCTGGGTGGACAGGGCCACTCAAGAGACCCAGTACCTC. Protein sequence: CSVWVDRATQETQYL.

This clonotype appeared a single time. The chain carries TRBV30 and TRBJ2-1, with D perhaps TRBD1 or TRBD2 (5 bases each). This CDR3 comprises 13 residues. Germline V gene lookup returns CDR1 GTSNPN and CDR2 SVGIG (reference sequence). Trimming stripped 0 bases from V and 9 bases from J, with 12 bases between. CDR3 protein: CAWSVGAGPEQFF. DNA for the CDR3: TGTGCCTGGAGTGTCGGGGCAGGGCCTGAGCAGTTCTTC.

The V gene is TRBV5-4, the J gene TRBJ2-7; D ambiguous. The CDR3 spans 15 residues. Trimming cost V 3 bases and J 0 bases, with 13 bases left between them. Per germline, CDR1 SGHNT and CDR2 YYREEE (reference sequence). DNA for the CDR3: TGTGCCAGCAGCTCGGCGGTCCTGAGCTCCTACGAGCAGTACTTC. It codes for CASSSAVLSSYEQYF.

The CDR3 reads CASSERGVTGNTIYF. In nucleotides, the CDR3 is TGTGCCAGCAGTGAACGAGGGGTGACTGGAAACACCATATATTTT. The gene calls are TRBV2 and TRBJ1-3; TRBD1 is a possible D gene (5 bases). The V gene lost 2 bases and the J gene lost 2 bases, with 10 bases spanning the gap. The CDR3 covers 15 residues. Germline V CDR1 and CDR2: SNHLY, FYNNEI.

The rearrangement uses TRBV20-1 and TRBJ2-1; D perhaps matches TRBD2 (6 bases). Per the germline V gene, CDR1 is DFQATT and CDR2 is SNEGSKA (reference sequence). V dropped 4 bases and J dropped 8 bases, with 18 bases sitting between them. This CDR3 comprises 14 residues. The CDR3 DNA is TGCAGTGCTACCCTAGCGATCTTAGGTGATGAGCAGTTCTTC. Its protein is CSATLAILGDEQFF.

The gene calls are TRBV7-9 and TRBJ1-3; D is uncertain. CDR1 is SEHNR and CDR2 is FQNEAQ in the germline V gene (reference sequence). The CDR3 length is 14 residues. Trimming cost V 5 bases and J 2 bases, with 10 bases left between them. CDR3 bases: TGTGCCAGCAGCCTACCTAATCCTGGAAACACCATATATTTT. The encoded protein is CASSLPNPGNTIYF.

The chain joins TRBV30 to TRBJ2-2; no clear D. Deletions cut 0 bases from V and 7 bases from J, with 9 bases between. CDR1 GTSNPN and CDR2 SVGIG come from the germline V gene (reference sequence). This CDR3 contains 13 residues. Here the CDR3 DNA reads TGTGCCTGGAGTGTATTGAGAGGCGGGGAGCTGTTTTTT. Its protein is CAWSVLRGGELFF.

This clonotype has just one count. This chain joins TRBV28 and TRBJ1-4; possible D gene TRBD1, 5 bases. Germline loops: CDR1 MDHEN, CDR2 SYDVKM. Trimming stripped 5 bases from V and 8 bases from J, with 21 bases between. This CDR3 contains 16 residues. CDR3 coding DNA: TGTGCCAGCAGTCCTCCTGGCCAGGGCTTTCAAGAAAAACTGTTTTTT. Translation: CASSPPGQGFQEKLFF.

This sequence joins TRBV7-9 and TRBJ2-3, with 10 bases identical to TRBD2. V dropped 5 bases and J dropped 3; count of bases not matched to a gene: 5. The CDR3 sequence is 15 residues long. Looked up from germline, CDR1 is SEHNR and CDR2 is FQNEAQ (reference sequence). CDR3 nucleotide sequence: TGTGCCAGCAGCAGAGTAGCGGGAGGTACAGATACGCAGTATTTT. Translation gives CASSRVAGGTDTQYF.

The chain has TRBV29-1 and TRBJ2-1; D is tentatively TRBD1 or TRBD2 (5 bases each). CDR3 length: 13 residues. Germline V gene lookup returns CDR1 SQVTM and CDR2 ANQGSEA. V was cut by 4 bases and J by 2 bases, with 9 bases left in between. DNA for the CDR3: TGCAGCGTTGCCTGGGACCCCTACAATGAGCAGTTCTTC. The encoded protein is CSVAWDPYNEQFF.

J is TRBJ1-2 and V is TRBV29-1; a weak D match, TRBD1 (5 bases). Germline values: CDR1 SQVTM, CDR2 ANQGSEA. CDR3 length: 12 amino acids. The V end was cut by 4 bases, the J end by 7 bases, with 13 bases between. The CDR3: CSVGGGIGGYTF. CDR3 nucleotides: TGCAGCGTTGGCGGGGGGATAGGTGGCTACACCTTC.

The chain links TRBV7-6 to TRBJ2-3; 12 positions match TRBD1. Germline V gene sequence: CDR1 SGHVS, CDR2 FNYEAQ. This CDR3 has 18 amino acids. Trimming cost V 1 base and J 7 bases; bases outside gene matches: 12. CDR3 coding DNA: TGTGCCAGCAGCTTAGTAACCCAGACGGGACAGGGGGCCTATACGCAGTATTTT. It encodes CASSLVTQTGQGAYTQYF.